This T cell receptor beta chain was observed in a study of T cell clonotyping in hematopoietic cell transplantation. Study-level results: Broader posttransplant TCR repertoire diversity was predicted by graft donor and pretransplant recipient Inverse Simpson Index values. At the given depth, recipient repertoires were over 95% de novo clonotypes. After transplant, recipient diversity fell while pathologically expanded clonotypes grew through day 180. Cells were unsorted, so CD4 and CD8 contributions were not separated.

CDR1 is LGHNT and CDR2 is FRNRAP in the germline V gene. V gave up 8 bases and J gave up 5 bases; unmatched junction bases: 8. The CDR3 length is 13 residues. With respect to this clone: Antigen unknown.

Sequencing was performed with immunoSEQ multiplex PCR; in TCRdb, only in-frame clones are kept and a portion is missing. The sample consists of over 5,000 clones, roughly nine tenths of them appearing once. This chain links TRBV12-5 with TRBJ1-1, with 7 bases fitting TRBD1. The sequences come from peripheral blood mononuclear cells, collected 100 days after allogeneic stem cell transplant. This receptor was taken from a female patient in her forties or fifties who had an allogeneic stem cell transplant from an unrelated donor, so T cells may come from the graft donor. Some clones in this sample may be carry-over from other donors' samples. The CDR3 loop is CASRRQGLTEAFF. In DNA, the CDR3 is TGTGCTAGTCGGAGACAGGGCTTAACTGAAGCTTTCTTT.